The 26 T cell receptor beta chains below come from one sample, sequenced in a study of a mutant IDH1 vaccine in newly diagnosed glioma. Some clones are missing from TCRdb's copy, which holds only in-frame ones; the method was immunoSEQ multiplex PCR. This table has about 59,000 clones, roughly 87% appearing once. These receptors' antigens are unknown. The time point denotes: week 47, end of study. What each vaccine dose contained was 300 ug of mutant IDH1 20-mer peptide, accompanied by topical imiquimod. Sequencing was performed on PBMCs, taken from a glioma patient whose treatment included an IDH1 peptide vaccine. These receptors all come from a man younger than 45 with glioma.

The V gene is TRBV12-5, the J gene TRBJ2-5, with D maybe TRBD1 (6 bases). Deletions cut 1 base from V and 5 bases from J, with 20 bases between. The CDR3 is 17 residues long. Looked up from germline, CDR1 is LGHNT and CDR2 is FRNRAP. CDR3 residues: CASGLAKLTGPGETQYF. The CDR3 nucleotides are TGTGCTAGTGGTTTGGCCAAACTTACAGGGCCCGGCGAGACCCAGTACTTC.

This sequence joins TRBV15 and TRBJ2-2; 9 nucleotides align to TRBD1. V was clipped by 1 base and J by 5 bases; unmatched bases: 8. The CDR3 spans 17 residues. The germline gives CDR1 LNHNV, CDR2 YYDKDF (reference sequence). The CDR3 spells CATSRAPGQGRTGELFF. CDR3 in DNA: TGTGCCACCAGCAGAGCCCCGGGACAGGGCCGAACCGGGGAGCTGTTTTTT.

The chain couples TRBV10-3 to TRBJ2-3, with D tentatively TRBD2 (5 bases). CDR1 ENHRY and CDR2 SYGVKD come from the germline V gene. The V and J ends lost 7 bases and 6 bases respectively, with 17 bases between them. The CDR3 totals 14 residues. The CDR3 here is CAIMSSSRPDTQYF. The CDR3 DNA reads TGTGCCATCATGTCTAGCTCCCGTCCGGATACGCAGTATTTT.

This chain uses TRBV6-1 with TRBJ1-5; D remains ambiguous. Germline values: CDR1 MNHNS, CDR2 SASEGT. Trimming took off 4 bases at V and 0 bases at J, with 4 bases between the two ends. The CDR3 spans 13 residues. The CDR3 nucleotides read TGTGCCAGCAGTGTAGGTAGCAATCAGCCCCAGCATTTT. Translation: CASSVGSNQPQHF.

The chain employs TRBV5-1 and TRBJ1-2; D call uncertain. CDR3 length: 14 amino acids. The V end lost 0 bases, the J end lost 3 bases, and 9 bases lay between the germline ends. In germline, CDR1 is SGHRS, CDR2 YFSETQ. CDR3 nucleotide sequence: TGCGCCAGCAGCTTGGACCTCGAGTACTATGGCTACACCTTC. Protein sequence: CASSLDLEYYGYTF.

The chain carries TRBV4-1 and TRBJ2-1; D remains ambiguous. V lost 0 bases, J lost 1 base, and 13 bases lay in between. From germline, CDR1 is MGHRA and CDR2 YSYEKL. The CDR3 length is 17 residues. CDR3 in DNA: TGCGCCAGCAGCCAAGAAGGTTTGAGGAATTCCTACAATGAGCAGTTCTTC. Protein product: CASSQEGLRNSYNEQFF.

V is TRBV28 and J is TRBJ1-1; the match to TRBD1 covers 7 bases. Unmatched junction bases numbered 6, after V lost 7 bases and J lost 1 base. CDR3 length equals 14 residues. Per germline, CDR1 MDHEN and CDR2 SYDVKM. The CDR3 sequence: CASTSGTANTEAFF. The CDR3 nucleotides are TGTGCCAGCACCTCCGGGACAGCGAACACTGAAGCTTTCTTT.

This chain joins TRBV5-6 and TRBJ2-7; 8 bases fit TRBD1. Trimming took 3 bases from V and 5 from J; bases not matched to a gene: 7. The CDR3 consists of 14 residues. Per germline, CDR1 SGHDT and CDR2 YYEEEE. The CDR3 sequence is CASSSGTGPNEQYF. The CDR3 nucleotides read TGTGCCAGCAGCTCCGGGACAGGACCAAACGAGCAGTACTTC. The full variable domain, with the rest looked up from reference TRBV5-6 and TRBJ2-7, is DAGVTQSPTHLIKTRGQQVTLRCSPKSGHDTVSWYQQALGQGPQFIFQYYEEEERQRGNFPDRFSGHQFPNYSSELNVNALLLGDSALYLCASSSGTGPNEQYFGPGTRLTVT.

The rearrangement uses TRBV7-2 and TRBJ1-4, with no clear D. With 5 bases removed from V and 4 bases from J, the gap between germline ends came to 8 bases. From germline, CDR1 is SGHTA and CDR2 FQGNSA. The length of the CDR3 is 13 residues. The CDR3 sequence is CASSVHGNEKLFF. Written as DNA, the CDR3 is TGTGCCAGCAGCGTGCATGGTAATGAAAAACTGTTTTTT. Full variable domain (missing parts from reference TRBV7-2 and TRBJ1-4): GAGVSQSPSNKVTEKGKDVELRCDPISGHTALYWYRQSLGQGLEFLIYFQGNSAPDKSGLPSDRFSAERTGGSVSTLTIQRTQQEDSAVYLCASSVHGNEKLFFGSGTQLSVL.

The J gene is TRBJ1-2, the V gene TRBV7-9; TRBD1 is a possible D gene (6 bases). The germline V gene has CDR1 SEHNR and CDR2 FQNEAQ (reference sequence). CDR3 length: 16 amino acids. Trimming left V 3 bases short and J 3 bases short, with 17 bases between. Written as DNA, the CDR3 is TGTGCCAGCAGCTTTTTCCACGGACAGAGCGACTATGGCTACACCTTC. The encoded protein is CASSFFHGQSDYGYTF.

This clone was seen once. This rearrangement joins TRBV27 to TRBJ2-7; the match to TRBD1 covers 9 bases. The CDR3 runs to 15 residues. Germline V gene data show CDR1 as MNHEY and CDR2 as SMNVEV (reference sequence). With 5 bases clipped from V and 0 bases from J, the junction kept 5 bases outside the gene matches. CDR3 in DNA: TGTGCCAGCAGTCCAACAGGGGGCTACTCCTACGAGCAGTACTTC. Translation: CASSPTGGYSYEQYF.

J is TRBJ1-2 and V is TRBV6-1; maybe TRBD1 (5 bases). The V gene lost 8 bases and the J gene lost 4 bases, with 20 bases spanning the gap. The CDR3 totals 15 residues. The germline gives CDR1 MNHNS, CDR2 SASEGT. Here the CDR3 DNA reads TGTGCCAGCCCCCCCAGCCCTCAGAGGGGCTATGGCTACACCTTC. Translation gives CASPPSPQRGYGYTF.

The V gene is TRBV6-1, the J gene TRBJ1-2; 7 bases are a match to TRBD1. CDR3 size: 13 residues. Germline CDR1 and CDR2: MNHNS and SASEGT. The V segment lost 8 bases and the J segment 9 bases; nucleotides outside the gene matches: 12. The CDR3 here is CASSLGQVVRYTF. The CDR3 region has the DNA TGTGCCAGCTCATTAGGACAGGTAGTGCGCTACACCTTC.

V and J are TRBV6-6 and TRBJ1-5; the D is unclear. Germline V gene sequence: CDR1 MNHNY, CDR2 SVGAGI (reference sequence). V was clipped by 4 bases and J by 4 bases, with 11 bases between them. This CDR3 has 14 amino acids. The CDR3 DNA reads TGTGCCAGCAGTTCCCCAGTCCCTAATCAGCCCCAGCATTTT. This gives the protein CASSSPVPNQPQHF.

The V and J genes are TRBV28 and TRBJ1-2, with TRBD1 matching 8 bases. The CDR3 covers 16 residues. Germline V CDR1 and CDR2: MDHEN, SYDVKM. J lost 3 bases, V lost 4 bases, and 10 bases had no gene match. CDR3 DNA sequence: TGTGCCAGCAGTTCGGACGAGGACAGGGACTACTATGGCTACACCTTC. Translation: CASSSDEDRDYYGYTF.

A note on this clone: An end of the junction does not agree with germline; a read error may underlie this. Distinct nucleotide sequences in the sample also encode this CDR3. The CDR3, as DNA: TGTGCCAGCAGTACCCAGACAGGGGGCCGGTACGAGCAGTACTTC. Amino acid sequence: CASSTQTGGRYEQYF. The V and J genes are TRBV19 and TRBJ2-7, with 10 bases fitting TRBD1. This CDR3 comprises 15 residues. Germline V gene data show CDR1 as LNHDA and CDR2 as SQIVND (reference sequence).

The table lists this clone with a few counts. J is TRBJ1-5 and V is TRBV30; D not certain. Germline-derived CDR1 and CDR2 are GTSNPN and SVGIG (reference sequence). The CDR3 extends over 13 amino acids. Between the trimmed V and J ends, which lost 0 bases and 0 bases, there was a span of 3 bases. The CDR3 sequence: CAWSVDSNQPQHF. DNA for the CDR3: TGTGCCTGGAGTGTCGATAGCAATCAGCCCCAGCATTTT.

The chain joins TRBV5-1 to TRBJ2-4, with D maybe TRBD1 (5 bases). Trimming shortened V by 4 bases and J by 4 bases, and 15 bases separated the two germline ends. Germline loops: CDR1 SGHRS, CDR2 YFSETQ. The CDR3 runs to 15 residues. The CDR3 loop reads CASSPDSGLKNIQYF. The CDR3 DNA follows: TGCGCCAGCAGCCCAGACAGTGGTTTGAAAAACATTCAGTACTTC. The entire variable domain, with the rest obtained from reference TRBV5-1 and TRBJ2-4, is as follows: KAGVTQTPRYLIKTRGQQVTLSCSPISGHRSVSWYQQTPGQGLQFLFEYFSETQRNKGNFPGRFSGRQFSNSRSEMNVSTLELGDSALYLCASSPDSGLKNIQYFGAGTRLSVL.

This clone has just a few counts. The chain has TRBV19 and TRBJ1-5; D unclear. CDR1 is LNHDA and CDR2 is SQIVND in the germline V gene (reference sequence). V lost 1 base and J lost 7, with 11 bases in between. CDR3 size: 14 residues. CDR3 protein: CASSIAAGGQPQHF. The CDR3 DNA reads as TGTGCCAGTAGTATAGCGGCGGGCGGGCAGCCCCAGCATTTT.

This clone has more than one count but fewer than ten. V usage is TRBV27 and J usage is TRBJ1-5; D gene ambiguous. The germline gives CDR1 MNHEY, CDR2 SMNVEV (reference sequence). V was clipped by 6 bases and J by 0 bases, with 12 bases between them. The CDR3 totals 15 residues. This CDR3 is CASRMGWGSNQPQHF. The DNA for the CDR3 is TGTGCCAGCAGAATGGGGTGGGGTAGCAATCAGCCCCAGCATTTT.

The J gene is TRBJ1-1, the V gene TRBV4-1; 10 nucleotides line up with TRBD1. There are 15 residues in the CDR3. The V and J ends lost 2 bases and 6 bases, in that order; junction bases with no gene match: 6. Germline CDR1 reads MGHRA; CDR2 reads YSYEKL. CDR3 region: CASSQPGQGKAEAFF. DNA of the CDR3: TGCGCCAGCAGCCAACCGGGACAGGGGAAGGCTGAAGCTTTCTTT.

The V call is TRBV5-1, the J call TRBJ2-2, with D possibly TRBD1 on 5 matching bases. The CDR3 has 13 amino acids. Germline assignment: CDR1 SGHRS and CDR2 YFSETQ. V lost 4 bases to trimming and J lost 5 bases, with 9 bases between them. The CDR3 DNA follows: TGCGCCAGCAGCCCCAGGGTGACCGGGGAGCTGTTTTTT. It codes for CASSPRVTGELFF. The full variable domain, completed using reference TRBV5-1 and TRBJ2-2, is KAGVTQTPRYLIKTRGQQVTLSCSPISGHRSVSWYQQTPGQGLQFLFEYFSETQRNKGNFPGRFSGRQFSNSRSEMNVSTLELGDSALYLCASSPRVTGELFFGEGSRLTVL.

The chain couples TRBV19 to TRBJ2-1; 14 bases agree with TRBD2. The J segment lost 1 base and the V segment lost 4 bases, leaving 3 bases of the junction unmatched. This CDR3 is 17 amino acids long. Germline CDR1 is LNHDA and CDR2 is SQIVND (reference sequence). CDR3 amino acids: CASSSRTSGGSYNEQFF. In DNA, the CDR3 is TGTGCCAGTAGTAGCCGGACTAGCGGGGGGTCCTACAATGAGCAGTTCTTC.

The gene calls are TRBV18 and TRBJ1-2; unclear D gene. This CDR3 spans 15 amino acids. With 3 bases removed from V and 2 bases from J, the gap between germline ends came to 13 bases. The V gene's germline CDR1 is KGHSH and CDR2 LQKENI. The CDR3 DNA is TGTGCCAGCTCACCCACGGGTGCAACAAACTATGGCTACACCTTC. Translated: CASSPTGATNYGYTF.

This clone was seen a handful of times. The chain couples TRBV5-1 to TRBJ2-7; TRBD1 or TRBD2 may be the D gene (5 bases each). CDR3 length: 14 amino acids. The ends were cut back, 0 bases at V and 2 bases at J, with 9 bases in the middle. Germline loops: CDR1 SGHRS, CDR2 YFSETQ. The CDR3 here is CASSLAQGPYEQYF. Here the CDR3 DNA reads TGCGCCAGCAGCTTGGCCCAGGGACCCTACGAGCAGTACTTC.

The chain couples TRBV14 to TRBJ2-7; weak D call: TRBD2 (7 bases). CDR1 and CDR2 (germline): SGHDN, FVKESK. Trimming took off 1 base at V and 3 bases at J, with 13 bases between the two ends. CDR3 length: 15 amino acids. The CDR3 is CASSQGGGGLYEQYF. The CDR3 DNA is TGTGCCAGCAGCCAAGGAGGGGGGGGACTCTACGAGCAGTACTTC. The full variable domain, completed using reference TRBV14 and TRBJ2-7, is EAGVTQFPSHSVIEKGQTVTLRCDPISGHDNLYWYRRVMGKEIKFLLHFVKESKQDESGMPNNRFLAERTGGTYSTLKVQPAELEDSGVYFCASSQGGGGLYEQYFGPGTRLTVT.